The 21 T cell receptor beta chains given below trace back to one sample, sequenced in a study of blood T cell repertoires in COVID-19. Profiled with immunoSEQ multiplex PCR; TCRdb holds only in-frame clones, not every one. The sample yields about 130,000 clones, less than 90% seen once. The sequenced sample consisted of peripheral blood. These receptor sequences come from an elderly man with active or convalescent COVID-19.

This rearrangement joins TRBV28 to TRBJ2-7; perhaps TRBD1 as D (6 bases). This CDR3 has 14 residues. The germline gives CDR1 MDHEN, CDR2 SYDVKM. Trimming took off 5 bases at V and 2 bases at J, with 13 bases between the two ends. CDR3 amino acids: CASSPGTIPYEQYF. The DNA of the CDR3 is TGTGCCAGCAGTCCCGGGACAATACCCTACGAGCAGTACTTC.

This clone was counted at least ten times. The chain has TRBV9 and TRBJ2-3, with 9 positions matching TRBD2. The CDR3 runs 15 residues. Germline V CDR1 and CDR2: SGDLS, YYNGEE. The ends lost 4 bases at V and 4 bases at J; junction bases unmatched: 7. This CDR3 is CASSYSGSRSDTQYF. The CDR3 DNA sequence: TGTGCCAGCAGCTATAGCGGGAGTCGGTCAGATACGCAGTATTTT.

This clone was seen just once. This sequence joins TRBV7-6 and TRBJ1-6, with TRBD1 matching 10 bases. From germline, CDR1 is SGHVS and CDR2 FNYEAQ. The CDR3 has 16 residues. With 0 bases clipped from V and 6 bases from J, the junction kept 2 bases outside the gene matches. CDR3 protein: CASSLAGTGVNSPLHF. CDR3 sequence (DNA): TGTGCCAGCAGCTTAGCGGGGACAGGGGTTAATTCACCCCTCCACTTT.

The chain combines TRBV6-5 with TRBJ2-1; 8 bases agree with TRBD2. CDR1 is MNHEY and CDR2 is SVGAGI in the germline V gene. This CDR3 comprises 15 residues. J lost 0 bases, V lost 6 bases, and 4 bases had no gene match. The DNA of the CDR3 is TGTGCCAGCAGACTAGCGGCTAGCTCCTACAATGAGCAGTTCTTC. Its translation: CASRLAASSYNEQFF.

The chain links TRBV5-1 to TRBJ1-2, with D uncertain. The CDR3 is 14 amino acids. Germline-derived CDR1 and CDR2 are SGHRS and YFSETQ. Between the trimmed V and J ends, which lost 0 bases and 4 bases, there was a span of 10 bases. CDR3 bases: TGCGCCAGCAGCTTGGATAGGAGTGGCTATGGCTACACCTTC. This codes for CASSLDRSGYGYTF. The full variable domain, its missing parts supplied by reference TRBV5-1 and TRBJ1-2, is KAGVTQTPRYLIKTRGQQVTLSCSPISGHRSVSWYQQTPGQGLQFLFEYFSETQRNKGNFPGRFSGRQFSNSRSEMNVSTLELGDSALYLCASSLDRSGYGYTFGSGTRLTVV.

This clone has a handful of counts. This chain's CDR3 is CASSLDSSTDTQYF. The DNA of the CDR3 is TGTGCCAGCAGCTTAGACAGCAGCACAGATACGCAGTATTTT. The rearrangement uses TRBV7-3 and TRBJ2-3; a weak D match, TRBD1 (5 bases). Trimming cost V 2 bases and J 0 bases, with 6 bases left between them. The germline gives CDR1 SGHTA, CDR2 FQGTGA. The CDR3 extends over 14 amino acids.

The chain employs TRBV5-8 and TRBJ1-1, with D perhaps matching TRBD1 (6 bases). Trimming took 2 bases from V and 10 from J, leaving 18 bases between them. Germline loops: CDR1 SGHTS, CDR2 YDEGEE. This CDR3 region has 14 residues. CDR3 protein: CASSLRGGPMRAFF. CDR3 DNA: TGTGCCAGCAGCTTACGGGGGGGCCCAATGAGAGCTTTCTTT.

This sequence joins TRBV19 and TRBJ1-2; 7 bases are shared with TRBD1. Losses at the gene ends were 3 bases for V and 4 bases for J; bases not matched to a gene: 14. CDR1 is LNHDA and CDR2 is SQIVND in the germline V gene (reference sequence). The CDR3 sequence is 17 residues long. CDR3 sequence reads: CASSIEAGTALSYGYTF. The CDR3 DNA sequence: TGTGCCAGTAGTATCGAGGCTGGGACAGCACTATCCTATGGCTACACCTTC.

The rearrangement links TRBV4-2 to TRBJ1-5; tentatively, D is TRBD1 (5 bases). Germline V gives CDR1 LGHNA, CDR2 YNFKEQ. The CDR3 sequence is 17 residues long. V was cut by 0 bases and J by 7 bases, with 19 bases left in between. The CDR3 DNA is TGTGCCAGCAGCCAAGATAGGAGGGGAGGGGTGAACCAGCCCCAGCATTTT. This codes for CASSQDRRGGVNQPQHF.

This chain links TRBV5-5 with TRBJ2-7; TRBD1 is a possible D gene (5 bases). Germline CDR1 reads SGHKS; CDR2 reads YYEKEE (reference sequence). Trimming removed 0 bases at V and 3 bases at J, with 13 bases between. The CDR3 covers 15 residues. The CDR3 here is CASSLEWGSHYEQYF. DNA of the CDR3: TGTGCCAGCAGCTTGGAGTGGGGCTCCCACTACGAGCAGTACTTC. The entire variable domain, with the rest obtained from reference TRBV5-5 and TRBJ2-7, is as follows: DAGVTQSPTHLIKTRGQQVTLRCSPISGHKSVSWYQQVLGQGPQFIFQYYEKEERGRGNFPDRFSARQFPNYSSELNVNALLLGDSALYLCASSLEWGSHYEQYFGPGTRLTVT.

This sequence joins TRBV3-1 (or the pseudogene TRBV3-2) and TRBJ2-1, with 8 bases identical to TRBD1. After removal of 4 bases from V and 5 bases from J, the junction contained 4 bases not matched to a gene. CDR3 length: 14 amino acids. Germline CDR1 and CDR2: LGHDT and YNNKEL (reference sequence). In DNA form, the CDR3 reads TGTGCCAGCAGCCTTAGGACAGGGAACAATGAGCAGTTCTTC. Translating gives CASSLRTGNNEQFF.

The J gene is TRBJ2-3, the V gene TRBV18; perhaps TRBD1 as D (7 bases). With 6 bases removed from V and 0 bases from J, the gap between germline ends came to 19 bases. This CDR3 is 17 amino acids long. Germline CDR1 reads KGHSH; CDR2 reads LQKENI. In nucleotides, the CDR3 is TGTGCCAGCTCCCCCATCATTCAGGGGGGAAGCACAGATACGCAGTATTTT. It codes for CASSPIIQGGSTDTQYF.

The chain is built from TRBV13 and TRBJ2-5; the D is unclear. The germline V gene has CDR1 PRHDT and CDR2 FYEKMQ (reference sequence). The CDR3 totals 14 residues. Trimming stripped 0 bases from V and 5 bases from J, with 10 bases between. CDR3 loop: CASSLGSSSETQYF. The CDR3 region has the DNA TGTGCCAGCAGCTTAGGGAGTTCGAGTGAGACCCAGTACTTC.

V and J are TRBV30 and TRBJ1-1; tentative D call: TRBD1 (6 bases). Germline V gene data show CDR1 as GTSNPN and CDR2 as SVGIG (reference sequence). The V end was cut by 1 base, the J end by 0 bases, with 15 bases between. This CDR3 is 16 amino acids long. The CDR3 sequence is CAWSAKGGRMNTEAFF. CDR3 DNA: TGTGCCTGGAGTGCAAAAGGGGGACGGATGAACACTGAAGCTTTCTTT.

V gene TRBV5-1 combines with J gene TRBJ2-1; 7 positions match TRBD1. Per germline, CDR1 SGHRS and CDR2 YFSETQ. V was clipped by 3 bases and J by 3 bases; unmatched bases: 6. The CDR3 has 15 amino acids. In DNA form, the CDR3 reads TGCGCCAGCAGCTCACAGGGGCTCCACTACAATGAGCAGTTCTTC. It encodes CASSSQGLHYNEQFF.

A single count supports this clone. The chain uses TRBV2 and TRBJ1-6; 8 bases are a match to TRBD1. The CDR3 is 14 amino acids. Trimming took 6 bases from V and 9 from J; bases not matched to a gene: 7. Germline V CDR1 and CDR2: SNHLY, FYNNEI. CDR3 DNA: TGTGCCAGCAGGACTACAGGGGGTCTTTCACCCCTCCACTTT. Translation: CASRTTGGLSPLHF.

The chain uses TRBV19 and TRBJ1-6; the match to TRBD1 covers 8 bases. The J segment lost 10 bases and the V segment lost 3 bases, leaving 5 bases of the junction unmatched. The germline gives CDR1 LNHDA, CDR2 SQIVND (reference sequence). CDR3 length equals 14 residues. CDR3 residues: CASSIGRGRSPLHF. The CDR3 DNA is TGTGCCAGTAGTATCGGCAGGGGGCGATCACCCCTCCACTTT.

The chain recombines TRBV19 with TRBJ1-2; the D is unclear. Trimming stripped 5 bases from V and 7 bases from J, with 14 bases between. Germline V lookup: CDR1 LNHDA, CDR2 SQIVND (reference sequence). The CDR3 covers 13 residues. CDR3 DNA: TGTGCCAGTAGTCCCCTGTGGGAGGTTGGCTACACCTTC. It is translated as CASSPLWEVGYTF. Full variable domain (missing parts from reference TRBV19 and TRBJ1-2): DGGITQSPKYLFRKEGQNVTLSCEQNLNHDAMYWYRQDPGQGLRLIYYSQIVNDFQKGDIAEGYSVSREKKESFPLTVTSAQKNPTAFYLCASSPLWEVGYTFGSGTRLTVV.

The chain recombines TRBV5-1 with TRBJ1-6; D possibly corresponds to TRBD1 (6 bases). V was pared by 4 bases and J by 11 bases, with 19 bases between. The germline V gene has CDR1 SGHRS and CDR2 YFSETQ. CDR3 size: 15 residues. The CDR3 DNA reads as TGCGCCAGCAGCACCACCTCGGGGTCAGGGGCACCCCTCCACTTT. Residues: CASSTTSGSGAPLHF.

The rearrangement joins TRBV6-2 or TRBV6-3 to TRBJ2-5, with TRBD2 identical over 11 bases. Germline CDR1 is MNHEY and CDR2 is SVGEGT. Trimming removed 2 bases from V and 3 bases from J; junction bases left unmatched: 14. The CDR3 runs 19 residues. The CDR3 nucleotides read TGTGCCAGCAGTTACCGGCTAGCGGGAGGTTATGCCGGCAAAGAGACCCAGTACTTC. Translated, it gives CASSYRLAGGYAGKETQYF.

This chain connects TRBV5-1 to TRBJ2-1; TRBD1 aligns across 9 bases. The V gene end was trimmed by 4 bases and the J gene end by 7 bases; junction bases not matched to a gene: 9. The CDR3 contains 15 residues. The germline gives CDR1 SGHRS, CDR2 YFSETQ. The CDR3, as DNA: TGCGCCAGCAGCCTGAAAGGGACAGGGTCAAATGAGCAGTTCTTC. Protein sequence: CASSLKGTGSNEQFF.